Below, 19 T cell receptor beta chains from the same sample are listed, as sequenced in a study of blood T cell repertoires in COVID-19. The data were produced by immunoSEQ multiplex PCR, yet TCRdb's version contains in-frame clones alone and is incomplete. This sample has more than 70,000 clones; less than 90% occur once, and the top ten carry 3.8%. Specimen: peripheral blood. These receptor sequences come from a man in his sixties with acute or convalescent COVID-19.

This sequence joins TRBV5-4 and TRBJ1-1; the D is unclear. Trimming removed 4 bases at V and 0 bases at J, with 10 bases between. Germline V gene sequence: CDR1 SGHNT, CDR2 YYREEE (reference sequence). CDR3 size: 14 residues. The CDR3 reads CASSPGRVNTEAFF. Written as DNA, the CDR3 is TGTGCCAGCAGCCCCGGGAGGGTGAACACTGAAGCTTTCTTT.

The chain joins TRBV24-1 to TRBJ1-2; 7 bases align to TRBD1. Germline V gene data show CDR1 as KGHDR and CDR2 as SFDVKD. Germline trimming cut 3 bases from V and 7 bases from J; bases unmatched to any gene: 4. CDR3 length: 13 amino acids. CDR3 in DNA: TGTGCCACCAGTGATAGACAGGGACGTGGCTACACCTTC. This translates into CATSDRQGRGYTF.

The chain couples TRBV29-1 to TRBJ1-2, with D uncertain. The CDR3 length is 14 residues. V was pared by 1 base and J by 2 bases, with 11 bases between. Germline V gives CDR1 SQVTM, CDR2 ANQGSEA. CDR3 coding DNA: TGCAGCGTTGAAGGAGAGGGCAGGAACTATGGCTACACCTTC. It is translated as CSVEGEGRNYGYTF.

V is TRBV7-8 and J is TRBJ2-3; D is perhaps TRBD2 (6 bases). Trimming stripped 5 bases from V and 2 bases from J, with 17 bases between. Germline V gene sequence: CDR1 SGHVS, CDR2 FQNEAQ. The CDR3 runs 16 residues. This CDR3 reads CASSPLGGGATDTQYF. In DNA, the CDR3 is TGTGCCAGCAGCCCACTAGGTGGAGGGGCCACAGATACGCAGTATTTT.

The genes are TRBV11-2 and TRBJ2-7; the D is unclear. The CDR3 totals 14 residues. Germline V gives CDR1 SGHAT, CDR2 FQNNGV. Trimming cost V 2 bases and J 2 bases, with 10 bases left between them. The CDR3 reads CASSLSPEPYEQYF. The CDR3 bases are TGTGCCAGCAGCTTATCTCCAGAACCCTACGAGCAGTACTTC.

The J gene is TRBJ2-7, the V gene TRBV18; maybe TRBD1 (5 bases). Germline CDR1 reads KGHSH; CDR2 reads LQKENI. The CDR3 sequence is 13 residues long. Between the trimmed V and J ends, which lost 6 bases and 7 bases, there was a span of 16 bases. CDR3 protein: CASSWSRGWEQYF. Written as DNA, the CDR3 is TGTGCCAGCTCGTGGTCTAGGGGCTGGGAGCAGTACTTC.

This clone has only one observation. The CDR3 DNA sequence: TGTGCCAGCAGCGAGCAAACCTGGACAGGGAGGATCTCAGATACGCAGTATTTT. As protein: CASSEQTWTGRISDTQYF. The chain has TRBV9 and TRBJ2-3; 8 nucleotides agree with TRBD1. Germline lookup yields CDR1 SGDLS and CDR2 YYNGEE. J was trimmed by 4 bases and V by 3 bases; bases with no gene match: 16. This CDR3 is 18 amino acids long.

This chain joins TRBV2 and TRBJ2-3, with D perhaps TRBD2 (7 bases). The CDR3 runs to 15 residues. The germline V gene encodes CDR1 SNHLY and CDR2 FYNNEI. V lost 6 bases and J 5 bases, leaving 18 bases between the germline ends. CDR3 region: CASSELGGLIDTQYF. The CDR3 region has the DNA TGTGCCAGCAGCGAACTGGGGGGGCTTATAGATACGCAGTATTTT.

The V and J genes are TRBV28 and TRBJ2-3; 7 nucleotides line up with TRBD2. Germline loops: CDR1 MDHEN, CDR2 SYDVKM. The ends lost 6 bases at V and 5 bases at J; junction bases unmatched: 8. This CDR3 region has 14 residues. The CDR3 DNA is TGTGCCAGCAGCTCCAGCGGGGCCAGAGATACGCAGTATTTT. Its protein product is CASSSSGARDTQYF.

This chain uses TRBV4-1 with TRBJ2-3, with no clear D. The germline V and J ends were trimmed by 4 bases and 4 bases, with 15 bases remaining between them. This CDR3 is 15 amino acids long. Germline V CDR1 and CDR2: MGHRA, YSYEKL. As DNA, the CDR3 is TGCGCCAGCAGCCTCGCAGCGAATGATGCAGATACGCAGTATTTT. Its translation: CASSLAANDADTQYF.

The chain links TRBV6-5 to TRBJ1-2; D remains ambiguous. Per germline, CDR1 MNHEY and CDR2 SVGAGI. The CDR3 spans 13 residues. Trimming took 2 bases from V and 2 from J, leaving 6 bases between them. CDR3 bases: TGTGCCAGCAGTTACGGCCAGAACTATGGCTACACCTTC. Its protein is CASSYGQNYGYTF.

The CDR3 loop reads CAWSVAGDGPQHF. The CDR3 bases are TGTGCCTGGAGTGTAGCAGGGGACGGGCCCCAGCATTTT. The chain joins TRBV30 to TRBJ1-5; perhaps TRBD1 as D (6 bases). V was cut by 0 bases and J by 9 bases, with 12 bases left in between. Germline CDR1 GTSNPN, CDR2 SVGIG (reference sequence). This CDR3 is 13 amino acids long.

This sequence joins TRBV19 and TRBJ2-3; D not certain. V was pared by 5 bases and J by 0 bases, with 9 bases between. Germline-derived CDR1 and CDR2 are LNHDA and SQIVND (reference sequence). This CDR3 comprises 14 residues. The CDR3 region has the DNA TGTGCCAGTAGTCCAGCGCCCAGCACAGATACGCAGTATTTT. Residues: CASSPAPSTDTQYF.

V and J are TRBV2 and TRBJ2-6; weak D call: TRBD1 (6 bases). CDR3 length: 17 amino acids. Germline CDR1 reads SNHLY; CDR2 reads FYNNEI. The germline V and J ends were trimmed by 5 bases and 0 bases, with 14 bases remaining between them. This chain's CDR3 is CASSRWDISSGANVLTF. The DNA for the CDR3 is TGTGCCAGCAGTAGGTGGGACATAAGCTCTGGGGCCAACGTCCTGACTTTC.

This clone was seen ten or more times. The chain employs TRBV4-3 and TRBJ1-5; possible D gene TRBD1, 5 bases. Germline values: CDR1 LGHNA, CDR2 YSLEER. CDR3 length: 14 residues. V lost 4 bases, J lost 4 bases, and 11 bases lay in between. The DNA of the CDR3 is TGCGCCAGCAGCCCGGGACTGTTAAATCAGCCCCAGCATTTT. Amino acids: CASSPGLLNQPQHF.

This clone was seen a handful of times. Here the CDR3 reads CASSQDLRRELFF. CDR3 nucleotide sequence: TGTGCCAGCAGCCAAGATCTGAGAAGGGAGCTGTTTTTT. The chain has TRBV14 and TRBJ2-2; no clear D. Trimming stripped 0 bases from V and 9 bases from J, with 8 bases between. CDR3 length: 13 residues. Germline values: CDR1 SGHDN, CDR2 FVKESK.

This chain uses TRBV5-8 with TRBJ1-2, with D perhaps matching TRBD1 (5 bases). Trimming took off 6 bases at V and 7 bases at J, with 19 bases between the two ends. CDR3 length equals 14 residues. From germline, CDR1 is SGHTS and CDR2 YDEGEE. CDR3 nucleotide sequence: TGTGCCAGCACCCAGGGAGCCAGGGAGGGTGGCTACACCTTC. Protein: CASTQGAREGGYTF.

This chain uses TRBV7-6 with TRBJ2-7, with TRBD1 matching 9 bases. This CDR3 spans 14 amino acids. CDR1 is SGHVS, CDR2 FNYEAQ, per germline. V gave up 4 bases and J gave up 6 bases; unmatched junction bases: 7. CDR3 sequence (DNA): TGTGCCAGCAGCTCCTCGACAGGGGGTTCCGAGCAGTACTTC. The encoded protein is CASSSSTGGSEQYF.

This clone has just a few counts. The chain employs TRBV20-1 and TRBJ1-1, with D possibly TRBD1 on 5 matching bases. This CDR3 region has 14 residues. Trimming took 3 bases from V and 2 from J, leaving 13 bases between them. Germline loops: CDR1 DFQATT, CDR2 SNEGSKA (reference sequence). The CDR3 nucleotides are TGCAGTGCTAGTGGGCTTACAGGTAACACTGAAGCTTTCTTT. This codes for CSASGLTGNTEAFF.